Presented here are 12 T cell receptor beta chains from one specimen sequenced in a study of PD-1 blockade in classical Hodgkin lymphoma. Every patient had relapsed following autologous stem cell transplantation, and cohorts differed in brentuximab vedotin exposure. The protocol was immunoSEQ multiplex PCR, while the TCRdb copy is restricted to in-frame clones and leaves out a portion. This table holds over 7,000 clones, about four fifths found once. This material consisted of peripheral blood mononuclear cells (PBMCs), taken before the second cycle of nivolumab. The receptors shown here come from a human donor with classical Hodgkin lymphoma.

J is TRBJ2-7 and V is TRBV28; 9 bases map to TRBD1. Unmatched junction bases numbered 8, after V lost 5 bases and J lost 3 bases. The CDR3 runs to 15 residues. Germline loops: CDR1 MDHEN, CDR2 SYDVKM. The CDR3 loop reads CASSQGTGIIYEQYF. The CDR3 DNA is TGTGCCAGCAGTCAAGGGACAGGGATCATCTACGAGCAGTACTTC.

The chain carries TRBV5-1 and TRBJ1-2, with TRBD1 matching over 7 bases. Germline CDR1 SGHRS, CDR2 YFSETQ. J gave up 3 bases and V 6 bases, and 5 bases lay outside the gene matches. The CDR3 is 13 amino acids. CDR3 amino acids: CASTPTGYYGYTF. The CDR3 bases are TGCGCCAGCACCCCGACAGGGTACTATGGCTACACCTTC.

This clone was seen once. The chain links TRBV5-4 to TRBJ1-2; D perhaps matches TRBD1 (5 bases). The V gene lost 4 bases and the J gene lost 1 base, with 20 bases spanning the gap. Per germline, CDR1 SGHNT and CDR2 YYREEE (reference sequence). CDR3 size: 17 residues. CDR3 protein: CASSDLSQGVVNYGYTF. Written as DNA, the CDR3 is TGTGCCAGCAGCGACCTCTCCCAGGGAGTTGTTAACTATGGCTACACCTTC.

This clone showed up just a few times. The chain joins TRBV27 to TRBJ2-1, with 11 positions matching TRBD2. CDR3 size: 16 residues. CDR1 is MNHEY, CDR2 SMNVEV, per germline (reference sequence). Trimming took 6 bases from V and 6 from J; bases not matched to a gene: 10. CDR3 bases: TGTGCCAGCAGCCGCGGGACTAGCGGAGCTAGCAATGAGCAGTTCTTC. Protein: CASSRGTSGASNEQFF.

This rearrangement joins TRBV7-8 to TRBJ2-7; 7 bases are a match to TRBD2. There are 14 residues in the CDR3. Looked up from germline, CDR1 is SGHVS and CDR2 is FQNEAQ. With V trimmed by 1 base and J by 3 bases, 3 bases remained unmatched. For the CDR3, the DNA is TGTGCCAGCAGCTTAGGGACTAGTGACTACGAGCAGTACTTC. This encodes CASSLGTSDYEQYF.

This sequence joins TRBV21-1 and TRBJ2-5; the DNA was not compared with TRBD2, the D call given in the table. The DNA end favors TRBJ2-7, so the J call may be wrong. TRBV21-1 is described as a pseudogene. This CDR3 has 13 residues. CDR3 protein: CASSKAFQYEQYF. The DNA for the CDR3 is TGTGCCAGCAGCAAAGCCTTTCAATACGAGCAGTACTTC.

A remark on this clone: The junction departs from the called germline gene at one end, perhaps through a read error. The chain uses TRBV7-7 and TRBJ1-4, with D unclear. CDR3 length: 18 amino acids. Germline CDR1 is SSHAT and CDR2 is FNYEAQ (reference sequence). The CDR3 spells CASSLAKTILANNEKLFF. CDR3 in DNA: TGTGCTAGCAGCTTAGCCAAAACCATATTAGCTAATAATGAAAAACTGTTTTTT.

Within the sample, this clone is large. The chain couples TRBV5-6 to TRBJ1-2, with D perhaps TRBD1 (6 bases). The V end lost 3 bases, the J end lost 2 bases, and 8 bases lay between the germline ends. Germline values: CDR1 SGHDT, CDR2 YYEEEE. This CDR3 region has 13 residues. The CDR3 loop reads CASSSGQNYGYTF. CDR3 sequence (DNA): TGTGCCAGCAGCTCCGGACAGAACTATGGCTACACCTTC.

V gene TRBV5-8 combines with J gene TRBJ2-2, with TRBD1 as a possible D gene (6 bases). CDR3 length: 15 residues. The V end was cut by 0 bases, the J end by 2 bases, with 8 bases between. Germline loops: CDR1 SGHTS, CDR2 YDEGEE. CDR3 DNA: TGTGCCAGCAGCTTGGACAGGGACAACACCGGGGAGCTGTTTTTT. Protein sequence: CASSLDRDNTGELFF.

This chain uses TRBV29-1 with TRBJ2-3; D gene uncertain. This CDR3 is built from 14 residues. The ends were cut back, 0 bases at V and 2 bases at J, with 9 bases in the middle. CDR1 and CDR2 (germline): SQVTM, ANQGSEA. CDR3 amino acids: CSVEDSYFTDTQYF. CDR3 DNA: TGCAGCGTTGAAGACAGTTACTTCACAGATACGCAGTATTTT.

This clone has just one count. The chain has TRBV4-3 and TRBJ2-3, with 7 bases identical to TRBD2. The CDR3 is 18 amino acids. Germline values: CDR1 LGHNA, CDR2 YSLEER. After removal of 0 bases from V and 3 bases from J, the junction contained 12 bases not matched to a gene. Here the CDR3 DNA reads TGCGCCAGCAGCCAAGATCAACCGAGACTAGCTCCGACAGATACGCAGTATTTT. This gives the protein CASSQDQPRLAPTDTQYF.

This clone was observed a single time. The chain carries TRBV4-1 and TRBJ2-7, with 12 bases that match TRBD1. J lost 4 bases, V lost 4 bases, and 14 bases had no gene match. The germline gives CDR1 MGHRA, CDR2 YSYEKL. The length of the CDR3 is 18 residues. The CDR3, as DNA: TGCGCCAGCAGCCTCTTTGGGCCCCCGGGACAGGGGGCTTACGAGCAGTACTTC. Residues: CASSLFGPPGQGAYEQYF.